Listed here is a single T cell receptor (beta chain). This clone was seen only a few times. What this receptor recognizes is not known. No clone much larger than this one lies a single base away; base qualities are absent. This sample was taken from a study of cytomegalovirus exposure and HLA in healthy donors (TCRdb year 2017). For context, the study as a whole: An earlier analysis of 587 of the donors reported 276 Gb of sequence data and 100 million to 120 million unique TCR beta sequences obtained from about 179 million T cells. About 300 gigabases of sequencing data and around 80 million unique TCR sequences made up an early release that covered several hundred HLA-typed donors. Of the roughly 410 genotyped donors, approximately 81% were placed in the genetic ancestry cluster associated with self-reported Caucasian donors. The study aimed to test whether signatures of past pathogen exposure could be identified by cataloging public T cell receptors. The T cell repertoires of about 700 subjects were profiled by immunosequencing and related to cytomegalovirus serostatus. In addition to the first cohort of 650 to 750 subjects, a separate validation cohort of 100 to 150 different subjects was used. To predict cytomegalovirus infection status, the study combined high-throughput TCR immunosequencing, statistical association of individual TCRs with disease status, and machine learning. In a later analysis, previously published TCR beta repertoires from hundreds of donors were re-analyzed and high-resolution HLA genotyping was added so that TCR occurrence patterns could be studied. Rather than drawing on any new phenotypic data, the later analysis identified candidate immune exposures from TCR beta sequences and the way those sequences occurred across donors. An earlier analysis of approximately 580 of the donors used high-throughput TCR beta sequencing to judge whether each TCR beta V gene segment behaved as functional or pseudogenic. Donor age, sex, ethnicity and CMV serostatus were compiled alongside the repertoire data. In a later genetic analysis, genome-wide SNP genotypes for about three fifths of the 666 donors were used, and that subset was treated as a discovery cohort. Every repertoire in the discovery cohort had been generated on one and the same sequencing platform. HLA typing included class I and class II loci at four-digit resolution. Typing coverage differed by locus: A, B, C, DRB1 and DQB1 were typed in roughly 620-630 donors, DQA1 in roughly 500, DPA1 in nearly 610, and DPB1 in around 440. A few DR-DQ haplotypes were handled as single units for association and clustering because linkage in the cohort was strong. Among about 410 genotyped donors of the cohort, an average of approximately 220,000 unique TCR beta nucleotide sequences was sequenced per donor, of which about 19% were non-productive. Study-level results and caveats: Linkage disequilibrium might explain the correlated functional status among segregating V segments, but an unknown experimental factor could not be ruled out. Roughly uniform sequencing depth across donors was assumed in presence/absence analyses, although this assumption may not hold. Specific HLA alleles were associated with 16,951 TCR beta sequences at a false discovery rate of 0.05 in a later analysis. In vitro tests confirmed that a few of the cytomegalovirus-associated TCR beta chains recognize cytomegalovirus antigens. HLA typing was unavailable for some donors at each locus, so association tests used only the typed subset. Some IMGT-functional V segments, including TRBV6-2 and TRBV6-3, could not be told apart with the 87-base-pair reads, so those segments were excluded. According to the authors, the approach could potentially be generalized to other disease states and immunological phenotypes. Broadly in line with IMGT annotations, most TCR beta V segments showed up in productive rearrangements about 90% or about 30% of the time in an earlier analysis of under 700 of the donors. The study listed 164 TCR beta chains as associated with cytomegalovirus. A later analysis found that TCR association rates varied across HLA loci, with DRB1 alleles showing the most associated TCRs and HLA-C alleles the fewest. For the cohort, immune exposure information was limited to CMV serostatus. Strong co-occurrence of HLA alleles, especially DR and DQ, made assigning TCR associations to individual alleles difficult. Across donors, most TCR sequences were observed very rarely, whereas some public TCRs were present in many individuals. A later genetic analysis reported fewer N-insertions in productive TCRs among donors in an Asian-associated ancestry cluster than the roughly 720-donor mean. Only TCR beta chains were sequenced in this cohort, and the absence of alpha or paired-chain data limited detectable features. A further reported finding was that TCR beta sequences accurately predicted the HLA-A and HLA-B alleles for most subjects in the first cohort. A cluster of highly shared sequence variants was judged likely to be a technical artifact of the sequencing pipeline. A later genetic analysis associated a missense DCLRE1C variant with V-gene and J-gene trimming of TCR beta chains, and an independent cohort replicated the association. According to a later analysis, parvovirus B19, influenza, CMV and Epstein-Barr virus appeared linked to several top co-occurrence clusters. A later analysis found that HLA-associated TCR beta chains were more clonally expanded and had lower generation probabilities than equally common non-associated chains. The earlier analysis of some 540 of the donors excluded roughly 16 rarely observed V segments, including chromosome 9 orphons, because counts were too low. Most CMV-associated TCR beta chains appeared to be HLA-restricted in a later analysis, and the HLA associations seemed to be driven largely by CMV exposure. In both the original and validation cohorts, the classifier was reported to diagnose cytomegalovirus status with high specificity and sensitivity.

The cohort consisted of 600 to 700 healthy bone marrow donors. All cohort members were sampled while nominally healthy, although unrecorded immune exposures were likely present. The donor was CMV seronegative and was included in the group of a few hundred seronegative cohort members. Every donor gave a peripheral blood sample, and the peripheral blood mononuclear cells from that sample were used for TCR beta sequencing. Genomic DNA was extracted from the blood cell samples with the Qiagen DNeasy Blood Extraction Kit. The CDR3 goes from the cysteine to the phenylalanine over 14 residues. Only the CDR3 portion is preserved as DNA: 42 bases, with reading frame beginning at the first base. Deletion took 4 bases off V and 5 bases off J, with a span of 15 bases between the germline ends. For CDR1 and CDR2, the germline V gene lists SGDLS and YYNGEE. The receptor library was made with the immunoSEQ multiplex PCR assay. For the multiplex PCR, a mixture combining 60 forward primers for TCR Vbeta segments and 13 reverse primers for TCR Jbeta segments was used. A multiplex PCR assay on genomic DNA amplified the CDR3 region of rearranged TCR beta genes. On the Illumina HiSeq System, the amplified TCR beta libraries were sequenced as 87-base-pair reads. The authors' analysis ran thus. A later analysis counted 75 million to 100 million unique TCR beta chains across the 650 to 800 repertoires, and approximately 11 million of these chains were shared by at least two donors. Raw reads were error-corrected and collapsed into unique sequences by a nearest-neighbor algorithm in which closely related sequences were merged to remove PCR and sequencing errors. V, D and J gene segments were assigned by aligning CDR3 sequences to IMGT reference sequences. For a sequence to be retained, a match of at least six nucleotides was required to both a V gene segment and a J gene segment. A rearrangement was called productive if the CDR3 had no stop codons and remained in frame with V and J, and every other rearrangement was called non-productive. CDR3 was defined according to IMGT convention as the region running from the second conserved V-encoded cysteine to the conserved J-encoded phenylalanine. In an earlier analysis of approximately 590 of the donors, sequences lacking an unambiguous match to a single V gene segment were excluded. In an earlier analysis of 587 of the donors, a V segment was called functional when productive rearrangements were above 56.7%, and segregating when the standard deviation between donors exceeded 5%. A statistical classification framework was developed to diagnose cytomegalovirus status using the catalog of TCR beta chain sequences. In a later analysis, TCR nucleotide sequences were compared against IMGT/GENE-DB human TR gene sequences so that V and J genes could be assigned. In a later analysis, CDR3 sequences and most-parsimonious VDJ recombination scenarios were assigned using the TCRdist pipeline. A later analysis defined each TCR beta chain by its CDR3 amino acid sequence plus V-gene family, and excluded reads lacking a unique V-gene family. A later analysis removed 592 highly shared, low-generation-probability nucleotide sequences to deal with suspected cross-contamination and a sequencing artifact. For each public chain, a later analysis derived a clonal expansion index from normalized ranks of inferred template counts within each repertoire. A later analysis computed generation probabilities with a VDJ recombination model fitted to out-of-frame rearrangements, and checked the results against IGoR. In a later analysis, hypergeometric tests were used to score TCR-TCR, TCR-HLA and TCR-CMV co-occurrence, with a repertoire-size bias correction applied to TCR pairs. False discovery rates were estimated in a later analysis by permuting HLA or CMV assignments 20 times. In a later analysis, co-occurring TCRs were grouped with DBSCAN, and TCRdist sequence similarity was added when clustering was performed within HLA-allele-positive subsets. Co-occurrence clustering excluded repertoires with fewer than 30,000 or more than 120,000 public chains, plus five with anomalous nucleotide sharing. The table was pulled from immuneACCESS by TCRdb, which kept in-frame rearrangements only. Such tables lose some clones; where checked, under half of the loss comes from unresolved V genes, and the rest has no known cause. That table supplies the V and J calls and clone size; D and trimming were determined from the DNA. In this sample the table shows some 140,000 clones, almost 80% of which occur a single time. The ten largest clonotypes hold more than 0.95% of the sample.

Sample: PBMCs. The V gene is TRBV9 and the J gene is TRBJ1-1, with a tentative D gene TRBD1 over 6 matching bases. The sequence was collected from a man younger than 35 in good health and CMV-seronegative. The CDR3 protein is CASSPRTGRTEAFF. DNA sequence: TGTGCCAGCAGCCCTCGAACAGGGCGGACTGAAGCTTTCTTT.